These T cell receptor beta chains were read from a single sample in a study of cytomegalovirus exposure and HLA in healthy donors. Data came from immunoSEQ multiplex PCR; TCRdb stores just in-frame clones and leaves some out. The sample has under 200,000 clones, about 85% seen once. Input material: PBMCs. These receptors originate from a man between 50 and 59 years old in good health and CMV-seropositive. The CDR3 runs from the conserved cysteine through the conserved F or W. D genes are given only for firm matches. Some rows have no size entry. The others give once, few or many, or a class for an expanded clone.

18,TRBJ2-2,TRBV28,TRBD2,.,TGTGCCAGCAGTCCCCGGACTAGCGGGAGCGCGAACACCGGGGAGCTGTTTTTT,CASSPRTSGSANTGELFF
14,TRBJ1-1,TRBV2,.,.,TGTGCCAGCAGACTGACTGAATCTGTCACTGAAGCTTTCTTT,CASRLTESVTEAFF
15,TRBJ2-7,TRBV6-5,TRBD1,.,TGTGCCAGCAGTTACTCCGGGACAGGAGGGTCCGAGCAGTACTTC,CASSYSGTGGSEQYF
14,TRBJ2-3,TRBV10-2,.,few,TGCGCCAGCAGTGACAGCGGAATCACAGATACGCAGTATTTT,CASSDSGITDTQYF
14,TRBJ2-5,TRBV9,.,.,TGTGCCAGCAGCGTAGACGGGATCCAAGAGACCCAGTACTTC,CASSVDGIQETQYF
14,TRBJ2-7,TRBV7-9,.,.,TGTGCCAGCAGCTTTACGACACACTCCTACGAGCAGTACTTC,CASSFTTHSYEQYF
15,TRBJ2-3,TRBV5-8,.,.,TGTGCCAGCAGCTTGGTGTCTGGCACCACAGATACGCAGTATTTT,CASSLVSGTTDTQYF
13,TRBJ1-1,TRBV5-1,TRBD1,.,TGCGCCAGCAGCTTGGGACAGGGGGGTGAAGCTTTCTTT,CASSLGQGGEAFF
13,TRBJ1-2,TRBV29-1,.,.,TGCAGCGTTGAAGTATCCAGGGGCTATGGCTACACCTTC,CSVEVSRGYGYTF
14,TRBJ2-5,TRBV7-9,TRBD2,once,TGTGCCAGCAGCCGTAGCGGGCTCCAAGAGACCCAGTACTTC,CASSRSGLQETQYF
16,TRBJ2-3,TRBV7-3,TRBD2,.,TGTGCCAGCAGCTCGTACGGAGCGGGGGGCACAGATACGCAGTATTTT,CASSSYGAGGTDTQYF
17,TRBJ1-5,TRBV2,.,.,TGTGCCAGCAGTGAATTATCCGGCCTCGGGGGCAATCAGCCCCAGCATTTT,CASSELSGLGGNQPQHF
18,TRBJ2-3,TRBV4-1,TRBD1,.,TGCGCCAGCAGCCAAGTAGGGAGGGACAGGGGGCGGACAGATACGCAGTATTTT,CASSQVGRDRGRTDTQYF
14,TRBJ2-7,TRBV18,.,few,TGTGCCAGCTCACCACTACACAGGGAGAACGAGCAGTACTTC,CASSPLHRENEQYF
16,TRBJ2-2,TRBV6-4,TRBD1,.,TGTGCCAGCAGTATACGACAGGGGGTCAACACCGGGGAGCTGTTTTTT,CASSIRQGVNTGELFF
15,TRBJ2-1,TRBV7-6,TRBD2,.,TGTGCCAGCAGCTTAGACCCTAGCGGCTACAATGAGCAGTTCTTC,CASSLDPSGYNEQFF
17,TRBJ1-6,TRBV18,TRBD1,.,TGTGCCAGCTCTCCCTTTCTGCCGGGACAGGGAAATTCACCCCTCCACTTT,CASSPFLPGQGNSPLHF
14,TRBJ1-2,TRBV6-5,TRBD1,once,TGTGCCAGCAGTCGGTCAGGGGGCGCGGGTGGCTACACCTTC,CASSRSGGAGGYTF
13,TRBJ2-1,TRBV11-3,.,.,TGTGCCAGCAGCTCGACTAGGTTCGGTGAGCAGTTCTTC,CASSSTRFGEQFF
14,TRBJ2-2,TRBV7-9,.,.,TGTGCCAGCGGAGTTAACGCGAACACCGGGGAGCTGTTTTTT,CASGVNANTGELFF